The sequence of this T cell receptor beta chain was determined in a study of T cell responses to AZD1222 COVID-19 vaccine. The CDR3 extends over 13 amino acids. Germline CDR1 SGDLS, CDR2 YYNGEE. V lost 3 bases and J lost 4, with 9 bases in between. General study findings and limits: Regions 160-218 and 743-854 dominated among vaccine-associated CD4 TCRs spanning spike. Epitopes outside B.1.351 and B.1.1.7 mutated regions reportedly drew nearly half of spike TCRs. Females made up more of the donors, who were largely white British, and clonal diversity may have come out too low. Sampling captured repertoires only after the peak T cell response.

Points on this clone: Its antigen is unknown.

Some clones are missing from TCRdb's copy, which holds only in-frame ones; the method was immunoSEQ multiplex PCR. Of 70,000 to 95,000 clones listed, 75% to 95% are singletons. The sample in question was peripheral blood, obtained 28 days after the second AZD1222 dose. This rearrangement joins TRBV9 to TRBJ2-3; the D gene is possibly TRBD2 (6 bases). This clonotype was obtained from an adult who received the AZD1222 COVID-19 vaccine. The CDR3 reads CASSGLGSDTQYF. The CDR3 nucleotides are TGTGCCAGCAGCGGACTAGGGTCAGATACGCAGTATTTT.